This entry lists 7 T cell receptor beta chains sequenced from one sample in a study of cytomegalovirus exposure and HLA in healthy donors. The study ran its PCR with 60 Vbeta and 13 Jbeta primers. The method was immunoSEQ multiplex PCR; TCRdb's version includes in-frame clones alone and lacks a portion of them. The sample consists of 130,000 or so clones, roughly four fifths of them appearing once. Sequenced: PBMCs. The source is a woman aged 40 to 50 in good health and CMV-seronegative.

This chain links TRBV5-1 with TRBJ1-1; possible D gene TRBD1, 6 bases. CDR3 size: 16 residues. The V and J ends lost 3 bases and 1 base respectively, with 16 bases between them. The germline gives CDR1 SGHRS, CDR2 YFSETQ. As DNA, the CDR3 is TGCGCCAGCAGCTCCGCTACAGGGATGAAGAACACTGAAGCTTTCTTT. Amino acids: CASSSATGMKNTEAFF.

The V and J genes are TRBV7-8 and TRBJ2-5, with D possibly being TRBD1 (6 bases). The J call is doubtful: the DNA matches TRBJ2-7 better. Germline values: CDR1 SGHVS, CDR2 FQNEAQ. The CDR3 contains 15 residues. CDR3 in amino acids: CASSPNRVHSYEQYF. The CDR3 bases are TGTGCCAGCAGCCCTAACAGGGTCCACTCCTACGAGCAGTACTTC.

The chain uses TRBV7-9 and TRBJ1-1, with 12 bases matching TRBD1. Germline V gene data show CDR1 as SEHNR and CDR2 as FQNEAQ (reference sequence). The CDR3 runs 15 residues. Trimming removed 4 bases from V and 7 bases from J; junction bases left unmatched: 7. The CDR3 here is CASSSPGQGAIEAFF. In nucleotides, the CDR3 is TGTGCCAGCAGCTCCCCGGGACAGGGGGCAATTGAAGCTTTCTTT.

The chain employs TRBV7-6 and TRBJ2-1; perhaps TRBD2 as D (6 bases). The V gene's germline CDR1 is SGHVS and CDR2 FNYEAQ. V was clipped by 7 bases and J by 0 bases, with 13 bases between them. This CDR3 contains 15 residues. The CDR3, as DNA: TGTGCCAGCACCCGAGGGAGGAGCTCCTACAATGAGCAGTTCTTC. This gives the protein CASTRGRSSYNEQFF.

The rearrangement uses TRBV28 and TRBJ1-2; D ambiguous. The CDR3 spans 13 residues. The V gene's germline CDR1 is MDHEN and CDR2 SYDVKM. The V end lost 3 bases, the J end lost 5 bases, and 10 bases lay between the germline ends. CDR3 DNA sequence: TGTGCCAGCAGTTTCGTGGTCGGGTATGGCTACACCTTC. Amino acid sequence: CASSFVVGYGYTF.

The J gene is TRBJ2-5, the V gene TRBV9; 8 bases match TRBD1. The last part of the DNA fits TRBJ2-7 better; the J call may be wrong. This CDR3 has 13 residues. Germline CDR1 is SGDLS and CDR2 is YYNGEE. Written as DNA, the CDR3 is TGTGCCAGCAGCGTAGATCAGGGGGCCGAGCAGTACTTC. Its protein is CASSVDQGAEQYF.

The genes are TRBV5-1 and TRBJ1-4; 9 nucleotides agree with TRBD1. Looked up from germline, CDR1 is SGHRS and CDR2 is YFSETQ. The CDR3 contains 18 residues. The trim removed 0 bases at V and 0 bases at J, leaving 6 bases unmatched. CDR3 in DNA: TGCGCCAGCAGCTTGGGAGGACAGGGGAGGGCAACTAATGAAAAACTGTTTTTT. Its protein is CASSLGGQGRATNEKLFF.